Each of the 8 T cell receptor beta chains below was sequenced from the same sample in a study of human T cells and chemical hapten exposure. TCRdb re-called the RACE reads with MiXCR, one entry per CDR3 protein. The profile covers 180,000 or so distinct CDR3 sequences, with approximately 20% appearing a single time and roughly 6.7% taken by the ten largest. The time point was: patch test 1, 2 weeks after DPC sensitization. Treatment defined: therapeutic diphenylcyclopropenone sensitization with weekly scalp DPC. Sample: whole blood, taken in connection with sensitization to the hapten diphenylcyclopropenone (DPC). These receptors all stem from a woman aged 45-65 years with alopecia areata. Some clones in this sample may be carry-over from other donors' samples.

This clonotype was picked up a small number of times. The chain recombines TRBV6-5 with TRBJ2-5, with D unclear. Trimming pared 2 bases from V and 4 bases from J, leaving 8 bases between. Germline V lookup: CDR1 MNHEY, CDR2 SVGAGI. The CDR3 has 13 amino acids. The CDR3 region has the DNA TGTGCCAGCAGTTACGCCAGCACAGAGACCCAGTACTTC. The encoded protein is CASSYASTETQYF.

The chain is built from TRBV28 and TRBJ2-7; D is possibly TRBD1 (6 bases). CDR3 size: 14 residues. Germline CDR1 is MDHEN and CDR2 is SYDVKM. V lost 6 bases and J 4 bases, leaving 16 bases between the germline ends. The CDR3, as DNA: TGTGCCAGCAGGTATCCGGGACAAGGTTACGAGCAGTACTTC. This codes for CASRYPGQGYEQYF.

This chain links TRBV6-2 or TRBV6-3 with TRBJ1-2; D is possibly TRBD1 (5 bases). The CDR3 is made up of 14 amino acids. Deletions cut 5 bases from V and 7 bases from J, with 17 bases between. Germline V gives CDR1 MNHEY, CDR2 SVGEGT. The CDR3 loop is CASSEGLALAGYTF. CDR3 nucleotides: TGTGCCAGCAGTGAGGGACTGGCATTGGCTGGCTACACCTTC.

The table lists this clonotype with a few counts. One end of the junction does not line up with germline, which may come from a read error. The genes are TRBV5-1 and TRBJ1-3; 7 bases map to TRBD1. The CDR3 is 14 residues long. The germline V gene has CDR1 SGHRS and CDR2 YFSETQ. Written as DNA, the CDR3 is TGTGCCAGCAGCTCCGGGACAGCTGGAAACACCATATATTTT. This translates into CASSSGTAGNTIYF.

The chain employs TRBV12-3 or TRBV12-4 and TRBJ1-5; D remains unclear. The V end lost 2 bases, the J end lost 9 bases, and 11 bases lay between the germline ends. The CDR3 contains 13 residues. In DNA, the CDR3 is TGTGCCAGCAGTTTATCAGAAAGGAGGCCCCAGCATTTT. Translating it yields CASSLSERRPQHF.

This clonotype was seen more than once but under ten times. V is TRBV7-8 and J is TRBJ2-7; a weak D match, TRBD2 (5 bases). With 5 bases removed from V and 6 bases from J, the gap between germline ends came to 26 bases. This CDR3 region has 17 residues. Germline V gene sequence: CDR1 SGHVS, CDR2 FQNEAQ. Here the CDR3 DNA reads TGTGCCAGCAGCCCCCTTTCGACCGCGGGCCGTCTCGGCGAGCAGTACTTC. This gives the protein CASSPLSTAGRLGEQYF.

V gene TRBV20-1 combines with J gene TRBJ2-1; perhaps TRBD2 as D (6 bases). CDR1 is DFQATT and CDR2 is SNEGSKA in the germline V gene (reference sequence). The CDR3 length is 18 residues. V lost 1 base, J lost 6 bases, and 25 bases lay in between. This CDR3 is CSARGFKRDLGRSNEQFF. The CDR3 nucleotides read TGCAGTGCTAGAGGATTCAAACGGGACTTAGGGAGGAGCAATGAGCAGTTCTTC.

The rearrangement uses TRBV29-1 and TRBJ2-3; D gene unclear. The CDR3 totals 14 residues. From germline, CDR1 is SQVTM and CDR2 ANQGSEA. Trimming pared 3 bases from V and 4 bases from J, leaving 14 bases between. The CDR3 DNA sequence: TGCAGCGTTGATTTGGGGAAGGTTGCAGATACGCAGTATTTT. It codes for CSVDLGKVADTQYF.